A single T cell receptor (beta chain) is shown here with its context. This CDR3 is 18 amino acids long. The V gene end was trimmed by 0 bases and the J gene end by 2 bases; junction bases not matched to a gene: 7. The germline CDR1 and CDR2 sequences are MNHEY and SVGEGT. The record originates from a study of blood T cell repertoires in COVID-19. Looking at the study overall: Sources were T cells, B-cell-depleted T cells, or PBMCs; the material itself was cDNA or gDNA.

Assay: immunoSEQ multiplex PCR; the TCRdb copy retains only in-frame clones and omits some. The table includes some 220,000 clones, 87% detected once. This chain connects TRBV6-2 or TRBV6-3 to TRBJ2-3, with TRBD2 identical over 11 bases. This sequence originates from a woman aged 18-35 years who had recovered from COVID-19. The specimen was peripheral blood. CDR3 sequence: CASSYSSSTSGNTDTQYF. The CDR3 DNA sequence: TGTGCCAGCAGTTACTCCTCCTCGACTAGCGGGAACACAGATACGCAGTATTTT.